These 14 T cell receptor beta chains share one sample of origin, sequenced in a study of identifying expanded T cells in peripheral blood. The assay was immunoSEQ multiplex PCR, and TCRdb's table has in-frame clones only and misses some. This sample has around 100,000 clones; about 90% occur once, and the top ten carry roughly 6%. Sequenced material: blood. These receptors were collected from a person aged 18 to 70 in good health.

The V call is TRBV27, the J call TRBJ1-2; D may be TRBD1 (6 bases). The CDR3 is made up of 16 amino acids. With 4 bases removed from V and 0 bases from J, the gap between germline ends came to 15 bases. Germline values: CDR1 MNHEY, CDR2 SMNVEV (reference sequence). CDR3 nucleotide sequence: TGTGCCAGCAGTTCTCGCTGGGGGGCACCTAACTATGGCTACACCTTC. Residues: CASSSRWGAPNYGYTF.

The chain combines TRBV5-1 with TRBJ1-2; 9 bases match TRBD1. This CDR3 has 18 amino acids. The junction had 18 bases not matched to a gene; V was cut back by 3 bases and J by 6 bases. Germline V gene data show CDR1 as SGHRS and CDR2 as YFSETQ. The CDR3 loop is CASSSPMGQGSAINGYTF. In nucleotides, the CDR3 is TGCGCCAGCAGCTCACCGATGGGACAGGGATCTGCGATCAATGGCTACACCTTC.

The genes are TRBV5-4 and TRBJ1-1; 10 positions match TRBD1. Germline CDR1 and CDR2: SGHNT and YYREEE (reference sequence). Trimming took 1 base from V and 4 from J; bases not matched to a gene: 4. This CDR3 is 15 amino acids long. The CDR3 is CASSLTGQGPTEAFF. In DNA form, the CDR3 reads TGTGCCAGCAGCTTGACGGGACAGGGGCCCACTGAAGCTTTCTTT. Combining the CDR3 with reference TRBV5-4 and TRBJ1-1 gives the whole variable domain ETGVTQSPTHLIKTRGQQVTLRCSSQSGHNTVSWYQQALGQGPQFIFQYYREEENGRGNFPPRFSGLQFPNYSSELNVNALELDDSALYLCASSLTGQGPTEAFFGQGTRLTVV.

The chain recombines TRBV18 with TRBJ1-2; 7 positions match TRBD1. Per germline, CDR1 KGHSH and CDR2 LQKENI. The CDR3 runs to 14 residues. Trimming took 3 bases from V and 2 from J; bases not matched to a gene: 3. This CDR3 is CASSPLGQNYGYTF. Written as DNA, the CDR3 is TGTGCCAGCTCACCCCTGGGACAGAACTATGGCTACACCTTC.

The chain recombines TRBV29-1 with TRBJ2-7; D is perhaps TRBD1 or TRBD2 (5 bases each). Per germline, CDR1 SQVTM and CDR2 ANQGSEA. The CDR3 is 12 residues long. Between the trimmed V and J ends, which lost 7 bases and 9 bases, there was a span of 19 bases. For the CDR3, the DNA is TGCAGCGCCCGGACTGAGATTGGGACGCAGTACTTC. Encoded protein: CSARTEIGTQYF.

The chain carries TRBV5-5 and TRBJ2-1; D perhaps matches TRBD2 (6 bases). There are 13 residues in the CDR3. The V end lost 3 bases, the J end lost 5 bases, and 9 bases lay between the germline ends. Germline CDR1 is SGHKS and CDR2 is YYEKEE (reference sequence). In DNA, the CDR3 is TGTGCCAGCAGCTATGGGGAGGACAATGAGCAGTTCTTC. Residues: CASSYGEDNEQFF.

As DNA, the CDR3 is TGTGCCAGCAGCTACGGACTAGCGGGAGGGTTCTCCTACGAGCAGTACTTC. It specifies CASSYGLAGGFSYEQYF. The gene calls are TRBV7-2 and TRBJ2-7; TRBD2 aligns across 15 bases. Germline CDR1 reads SGHTA; CDR2 reads FQGNSA. There are 17 residues in the CDR3. Unmatched junction bases numbered 4, after V lost 4 bases and J lost 0 bases.

The chain links TRBV7-3 to TRBJ1-1, with a tentative D call TRBD1 (5 bases). CDR3 length: 13 amino acids. Trimming took off 4 bases at V and 1 base at J, with 7 bases between the two ends. CDR1 is SGHTA and CDR2 is FQGTGA in the germline V gene. CDR3 protein: CASSSQGNTEAFF. The CDR3 DNA reads TGTGCCAGCAGCTCCCAGGGGAACACTGAAGCTTTCTTT.

The chain recombines TRBV29-1 with TRBJ2-3; 10 bases map to TRBD2. Germline V gene lookup returns CDR1 SQVTM and CDR2 ANQGSEA. With 8 bases clipped from V and 6 bases from J, the junction kept 11 bases outside the gene matches. The CDR3 has 14 amino acids. The CDR3 reads CSPKLAGALDTQYF. The CDR3 bases are TGCAGCCCCAAGCTAGCGGGAGCACTGGATACGCAGTATTTT.

The chain is built from TRBV19 and TRBJ2-1; TRBD2 aligns across 13 bases. J lost 5 bases, V lost 1 base, and 2 bases had no gene match. This CDR3 comprises 16 residues. CDR1 is LNHDA, CDR2 SQIVND, per germline (reference sequence). CDR3 loop: CASSIVGLAGHNEQFF. As DNA, the CDR3 is TGTGCCAGTAGTATAGTGGGACTAGCGGGACACAATGAGCAGTTCTTC.

This chain uses TRBV6-5 with TRBJ2-7; D perhaps matches TRBD1 (6 bases). The CDR3 contains 15 residues. V was clipped by 2 bases and J by 1 base, with 12 bases between them. Germline loops: CDR1 MNHEY, CDR2 SVGAGI. The DNA for the CDR3 is TGTGCCAGCAGTTACACGTTACAGGGATCCTACGAGCAGTACTTC. Its translation is CASSYTLQGSYEQYF.

The CDR3: CASGGLGQYF. The CDR3 DNA sequence: TGTGCCAGCGGCGGGCTCGGGCAGTACTTC. This rearrangement joins TRBV11-3 to TRBJ2-7; perhaps TRBD2 as D (5 bases). The CDR3 consists of 10 residues. Germline assignment: CDR1 SGHNT and CDR2 YENEEA. Trimming pared 8 bases from V and 9 bases from J, leaving 11 bases between.

CDR3 coding DNA: TGTGCCAGCAGCACCCAGGGGGGGATGAACACTGAAGCTTTCTTT. Protein: CASSTQGGMNTEAFF. The V and J genes are TRBV7-9 and TRBJ1-1; 7 bases agree with TRBD1. CDR1 is SEHNR and CDR2 is FQNEAQ in the germline V gene (reference sequence). This CDR3 has 15 amino acids. With 5 bases clipped from V and 0 bases from J, the junction kept 6 bases outside the gene matches. The whole variable domain, filled in from reference TRBV7-9 and TRBJ1-1, reads DTGVSQNPRHKITKRGQNVTFRCDPISEHNRLYWYRQTLGQGPEFLTYFQNEAQLEKSRLLSDRFSAERPKGSFSTLEIQRTEQGDSAMYLCASSTQGGMNTEAFFGQGTRLTVV.

The rearrangement joins TRBV10-3 to TRBJ1-2; no reliable D call. Trimming left V 6 bases short and J 2 bases short, with 19 bases between. Germline CDR1 and CDR2: ENHRY and SYGVKD. The CDR3 is 16 residues long. CDR3 DNA: TGTGCCATCAGCCAGGAGGCTACCCCTGCGAACTATGGCTACACCTTC. It yields the protein CAISQEATPANYGYTF.